These 30 T cell receptor beta chains originate from one sample sequenced in a study of cytomegalovirus exposure and HLA in healthy donors (dated by TCRdb to 2017 to 2019). Library preparation was by the immunoSEQ multiplex PCR assay. For the multiplex PCR, a mixture combining 60 forward primers for TCR Vbeta segments and 13 reverse primers for TCR Jbeta segments was used. In TCRdb, the immuneACCESS table is reduced to in-frame sequences with V and J assigned. These tables do not hold every clone; where another copy was compared, an unresolved V gene accounts for under half, and the others remain unexplained. The sample records about 160,000 clones, around 83% of which are singletons. More than 2% of the sample is held by the ten biggest clonotypes. Material for sequencing was PBMCs. The source of these receptors is a man younger than 35 in good health and CMV-seropositive.

This clone was seen a single time. This rearrangement joins TRBV5-4 to TRBJ2-2, with 8 bases lining up with TRBD2. This CDR3 has 15 residues. J was trimmed by 1 base and V by 4 bases; bases with no gene match: 3. The germline gives CDR1 SGHNT, CDR2 YYREEE (reference sequence). The CDR3 DNA reads TGTGCCAGCAGCCCAAGCGGGGGGAACACCGGGGAGCTGTTTTTT. It is translated as CASSPSGGNTGELFF. The full variable domain, with the rest looked up from reference TRBV5-4 and TRBJ2-2, is ETGVTQSPTHLIKTRGQQVTLRCSSQSGHNTVSWYQQALGQGPQFIFQYYREEENGRGNFPPRFSGLQFPNYSSELNVNALELDDSALYLCASSPSGGNTGELFFGEGSRLTVL.

The chain combines TRBV4-1 with TRBJ2-1, with unresolved D. The CDR3 loop spans 17 amino acids. CDR1 MGHRA and CDR2 YSYEKL come from the germline V gene. The V and J ends lost 0 bases and 3 bases respectively, with 15 bases between them. CDR3 loop: CASSQDHRHTNYNEQFF. The CDR3 nucleotides read TGCGCCAGCAGCCAAGATCACCGACACACGAACTACAATGAGCAGTTCTTC.

The chain carries TRBV7-9 and TRBJ2-5; a weak D match, TRBD2 (7 bases). V was clipped by 0 bases and J by 7 bases, with 12 bases between them. This CDR3 region has 14 residues. Germline V gene sequence: CDR1 SEHNR, CDR2 FQNEAQ (reference sequence). CDR3 region: CASSLAGGPGTQYF. The CDR3 bases are TGTGCCAGCAGCTTAGCGGGGGGGCCGGGGACCCAGTACTTC.

The chain combines TRBV7-2 with TRBJ2-5; D gene ambiguous. The J call may not be correct, given that the DNA end is closer to TRBJ2-7. The CDR3 consists of 14 residues. CDR1 and CDR2 from the germline V gene are SGHTA and FQGNSA. In DNA, the CDR3 is TGTGCCAGCAGCTTACAAACGGGTTCATACGAGCAGTACTTC. Protein sequence: CASSLQTGSYEQYF.

This clone was seen just once. This chain uses TRBV7-2 with TRBJ2-5; 8 nucleotides align to TRBD2. CDR3 length: 15 amino acids. The V and J ends lost 6 bases and 5 bases, in that order; junction bases with no gene match: 11. Germline-derived CDR1 and CDR2 are SGHTA and FQGNSA. DNA for the CDR3: TGTGCCAGCAGTCCCGCACTAGCGGTCGGGGAGACCCAGTACTTC. It encodes CASSPALAVGETQYF. The full variable domain, completed using reference TRBV7-2 and TRBJ2-5, is GAGVSQSPSNKVTEKGKDVELRCDPISGHTALYWYRQSLGQGLEFLIYFQGNSAPDKSGLPSDRFSAERTGGSVSTLTIQRTQQEDSAVYLCASSPALAVGETQYFGPGTRLLVL.

This chain joins TRBV18 and TRBJ1-5, with TRBD1 matching 10 bases. Germline CDR1 and CDR2: KGHSH and LQKENI. V gave up 5 bases and J gave up 3 bases; unmatched junction bases: 7. The CDR3 sequence is 16 residues long. The chain's CDR3 is CASSTGTGALNQPQHF. The DNA for the CDR3 is TGTGCCAGCTCAACAGGGACAGGGGCCCTCAATCAGCCCCAGCATTTT.

This chain uses TRBV7-6 with TRBJ2-7; TRBD2 matches 10 bases. The CDR3 consists of 14 residues. Germline trimming cut 2 bases from V and 6 bases from J; bases unmatched to any gene: 4. CDR1 is SGHVS, CDR2 FNYEAQ, per germline. The CDR3 DNA sequence: TGTGCCAGCAGCTTACCTAGCGGGGGCGGCGAGCAGTACTTC. This encodes CASSLPSGGGEQYF.

The rearrangement joins TRBV9 to TRBJ1-2; the match to TRBD1 covers 7 bases. Germline V gene lookup returns CDR1 SGDLS and CDR2 YYNGEE. The length of the CDR3 is 16 residues. The J segment lost 5 bases and the V segment lost 4 bases, leaving 14 bases of the junction unmatched. The CDR3 protein is CASSPNVQGTGYGYTF. CDR3 bases: TGTGCCAGCAGCCCCAATGTACAGGGGACTGGGTATGGCTACACCTTC.

This clone was seen a single time. The chain joins TRBV19 to TRBJ2-3, with D possibly matching TRBD2 (5 bases). The germline V and J ends were trimmed by 4 bases and 6 bases, with 17 bases remaining between them. The CDR3 extends over 15 amino acids. Germline loops: CDR1 LNHDA, CDR2 SQIVND (reference sequence). The CDR3 DNA reads TGTGCCAGTAGTAGCGCACTTGGTTGGGAGGATACGCAGTATTTT. Translating gives CASSSALGWEDTQYF.

J is TRBJ2-1 and V is TRBV6-1; D gene unclear. The CDR3 loop spans 12 amino acids. Per germline, CDR1 MNHNS and CDR2 SASEGT. Trimming took off 6 bases at V and 4 bases at J, with 7 bases between the two ends. CDR3 sequence reads: CASRYLYNEQFF. The CDR3 nucleotides read TGTGCCAGCAGGTACTTATACAATGAGCAGTTCTTC.

The chain carries TRBV7-6 and TRBJ1-1; no definite D call. V was clipped by 5 bases and J by 2 bases, with 12 bases between them. This CDR3 has 14 amino acids. In germline, CDR1 is SGHVS, CDR2 FNYEAQ. DNA of the CDR3: TGTGCCAGCAGCCTTAAACTCGGTAACACTGAAGCTTTCTTT. Amino acids: CASSLKLGNTEAFF. Complete variable domain (other parts from reference TRBV7-6 and TRBJ1-1): GAGVSQSPRYKVTKRGQDVALRCDPISGHVSLYWYRQALGQGPEFLTYFNYEAQQDKSGLPNDRFSAERPEGSISTLTIQRTEQRDSAMYRCASSLKLGNTEAFFGQGTRLTVV.

The rearrangement joins TRBV19 to TRBJ1-4; D is unclear. Trimming stripped 1 base from V and 3 bases from J, with 12 bases between. The germline CDR1 and CDR2 sequences are LNHDA and SQIVND (reference sequence). The CDR3 is made up of 16 amino acids. CDR3 sequence (DNA): TGTGCCAGTAGTATAGGGGCACTTCGGCCTAATGAAAAACTGTTTTTT. Translating it yields CASSIGALRPNEKLFF.

The chain recombines TRBV2 with TRBJ2-3; 8 positions match TRBD1. Germline V gene data show CDR1 as SNHLY and CDR2 as FYNNEI. This CDR3 spans 15 amino acids. The J segment lost 2 bases and the V segment lost 6 bases, leaving 7 bases of the junction unmatched. DNA for the CDR3: TGTGCCAGCAGCTCAGGGGGCTTTTCCACAGATACGCAGTATTTT. It is translated as CASSSGGFSTDTQYF. Looking up the rest from reference TRBV2 and TRBJ2-3 gives the full variable domain: EPEVTQTPSHQVTQMGQEVILRCVPISNHLYFYWYRQILGQKVEFLVSFYNNEISEKSEIFDDQFSVERPDGSNFTLKIRSTKLEDSAMYFCASSSGGFSTDTQYFGPGTRLTVL.

V is TRBV27 and J is TRBJ2-7, with D uncertain. Germline loops: CDR1 MNHEY, CDR2 SMNVEV (reference sequence). Trimming left V 3 bases short and J 6 bases short, with 21 bases between. This CDR3 has 16 amino acids. In DNA form, the CDR3 reads TGTGCCAGCAGTTTGTTCCGGCAGGCCGAGCCATGCGAGCAGTACTTC. Translated, it gives CASSLFRQAEPCEQYF.

This clone occurred a few times. The chain carries TRBV10-3 and TRBJ2-5; 7 bases are a match to TRBD2. The CDR3 runs to 13 residues. With 6 bases clipped from V and 2 bases from J, the junction kept 3 bases outside the gene matches. Germline V lookup: CDR1 ENHRY, CDR2 SYGVKD. The CDR3 DNA reads as TGTGCCATCAGGGAAGCGGGACAAGAGACCCAGTACTTC. It yields the protein CAIREAGQETQYF.

As for this clone: This same CDR3 is encoded by further DNA sequences in the sample. The rearrangement uses TRBV5-1 and TRBJ2-7, with 14 bases identical to TRBD2. Germline trimming cut 4 bases from V and 3 bases from J; bases unmatched to any gene: 3. CDR1 is SGHRS and CDR2 is YFSETQ in the germline V gene. The CDR3 extends over 15 amino acids. The CDR3: CASSPGTSGGYEQYF. As DNA, the CDR3 is TGCGCCAGCAGCCCAGGGACTAGCGGGGGCTACGAGCAGTACTTC. The full variable domain, completed using reference TRBV5-1 and TRBJ2-7, is KAGVTQTPRYLIKTRGQQVTLSCSPISGHRSVSWYQQTPGQGLQFLFEYFSETQRNKGNFPGRFSGRQFSNSRSEMNVSTLELGDSALYLCASSPGTSGGYEQYFGPGTRLTVT.

The CDR3 nucleotides read TGTGCCAGCAGGACCTCGACAGGGGGATATGGCTACACCTTC. It is translated as CASRTSTGGYGYTF. The chain couples TRBV6-5 to TRBJ1-2; 9 nucleotides agree with TRBD1. The CDR3 is made up of 14 amino acids. Germline CDR1 MNHEY, CDR2 SVGAGI. The junction had 7 bases not matched to a gene; V was cut back by 6 bases and J by 5 bases.

The J gene is TRBJ1-4, the V gene TRBV10-1, with 7 bases identical to TRBD1. This CDR3 is built from 16 residues. CDR1 and CDR2 (germline): WNHNN, SYGVQD (reference sequence). After removal of 9 bases from V and 0 bases from J, the junction contained 10 bases not matched to a gene. CDR3 protein: CARGGRVPPTNEKLFF. The DNA for the CDR3 is TGCGCCAGAGGGGGCAGGGTCCCACCAACTAATGAAAAACTGTTTTTT.

This chain links TRBV27 with TRBJ2-5, with 9 bases identical to TRBD1. Germline CDR1 reads MNHEY; CDR2 reads SMNVEV (reference sequence). Trimming cost V 7 bases and J 1 base; bases outside gene matches: 7. There are 15 residues in the CDR3. This CDR3 is CASKGLTGGQETQYF. CDR3 DNA sequence: TGTGCCAGCAAAGGTCTGACAGGGGGCCAAGAGACCCAGTACTTC.

The chain has TRBV5-1 and TRBJ2-7; D might be TRBD1 (6 bases). CDR3 length equals 15 residues. The V end lost 0 bases, the J end lost 3 bases, and 13 bases lay between the germline ends. Germline V CDR1 and CDR2: SGHRS, YFSETQ. The CDR3 coding sequence is TGCGCCAGCAGCTTGGAGCCCCAGGGGATCTACGAGCAGTACTTC. Protein: CASSLEPQGIYEQYF.

This clone was detected only once. The chain recombines TRBV6-1 with TRBJ1-5; D possibly corresponds to TRBD1 (6 bases). This CDR3 is 13 amino acids long. With 9 bases removed from V and 6 bases from J, the gap between germline ends came to 15 bases. CDR1 MNHNS and CDR2 SASEGT come from the germline V gene. The CDR3 region is CASRGGAAQPQHF. The CDR3 DNA reads TGTGCCAGTAGGGGGGGGGCGGCTCAGCCCCAGCATTTT.

The chain links TRBV5-1 to TRBJ2-2; D may be TRBD1 (6 bases). This CDR3 has 16 amino acids. Germline-derived CDR1 and CDR2 are SGHRS and YFSETQ. Deletions cut 0 bases from V and 4 bases from J, with 13 bases between. For the CDR3, the DNA is TGCGCCAGCAGCTTGGCCAGTCAGGGGTCCACCGGGGAGCTGTTTTTT. It yields the protein CASSLASQGSTGELFF.

The rearrangement joins TRBV9 to TRBJ1-3; D uncertain. CDR3 length: 16 residues. Trimming stripped 4 bases from V and 3 bases from J, with 17 bases between. Germline V gives CDR1 SGDLS, CDR2 YYNGEE. The CDR3 DNA reads as TGTGCCAGCAGCTCTACCACCCCGGCGGTTGGAAACACCATATATTTT. Translating gives CASSSTTPAVGNTIYF.

The chain links TRBV15 to TRBJ2-3; 8 bases align to TRBD2. The ends lost 4 bases at V and 3 bases at J; junction bases unmatched: 15. This CDR3 is 18 amino acids long. Per germline, CDR1 LNHNV and CDR2 YYDKDF (reference sequence). In DNA form, the CDR3 reads TGTGCCACCAGCACGGGCCAGCGGGGGCTCCTCAAGACAGATACGCAGTATTTT. Its protein product is CATSTGQRGLLKTDTQYF.

This clone came up once. This chain uses TRBV10-3 with TRBJ2-1; TRBD2 aligns across 13 bases. The V gene end was trimmed by 4 bases and the J gene end by 4 bases; junction bases not matched to a gene: 10. The CDR3 totals 18 residues. Germline CDR1 ENHRY, CDR2 SYGVKD. CDR3: CAISASLSTSGGYNEQFF. CDR3 in DNA: TGTGCCATCAGTGCCAGTCTCTCGACTAGCGGGGGGTACAATGAGCAGTTCTTC.

The V and J genes are TRBV18 and TRBJ2-2; D is uncertain. CDR3 length: 13 residues. The germline V gene has CDR1 KGHSH and CDR2 LQKENI. V was trimmed by 4 bases and J by 7 bases, leaving 10 bases between them. The CDR3 DNA is TGTGCCAGCTCACGTACAGTTTTCGGGGAGCTGTTTTTT. Its protein is CASSRTVFGELFF.

This rearrangement joins TRBV29-1 to TRBJ2-3, with a tentative D call TRBD1 (6 bases). The CDR3 is made up of 18 amino acids. V gave up 4 bases and J gave up 2 bases, with 25 bases separating them. Germline V gene lookup returns CDR1 SQVTM and CDR2 ANQGSEA. Here the CDR3 reads CSVGRWDGRGLLTDTQYF. The CDR3 nucleotides are TGCAGCGTTGGGAGGTGGGACGGCAGGGGTTTACTCACAGATACGCAGTATTTT.

The rearrangement uses TRBV5-1 and TRBJ2-2; 11 positions agree with TRBD2. The CDR3 is made up of 17 amino acids. Trimming removed 4 bases from V and 0 bases from J; junction bases left unmatched: 5. The germline CDR1 and CDR2 sequences are SGHRS and YFSETQ. CDR3 coding DNA: TGCGCCAGCAGCAGTTCTAGCGGGGGGTCGAACACCGGGGAGCTGTTTTTT. It is translated as CASSSSSGGSNTGELFF. The full variable domain, completed using reference TRBV5-1 and TRBJ2-2, is KAGVTQTPRYLIKTRGQQVTLSCSPISGHRSVSWYQQTPGQGLQFLFEYFSETQRNKGNFPGRFSGRQFSNSRSEMNVSTLELGDSALYLCASSSSSGGSNTGELFFGEGSRLTVL.

V gene TRBV19 combines with J gene TRBJ1-1; 9 nucleotides line up with TRBD1. Germline V gene lookup returns CDR1 LNHDA and CDR2 SQIVND (reference sequence). The length of the CDR3 is 17 residues. The J segment lost 11 bases and the V segment lost 3 bases, leaving 19 bases of the junction unmatched. DNA of the CDR3: TGTGCCAGTAGTATTCCCCAACACCGGGACAGGGTGTTTCGGGCTTTCTTT. This translates into CASSIPQHRDRVFRAFF.

On this clone: An end of the junction does not agree with germline; a read error may underlie this. This chain joins TRBV7-3 and TRBJ2-6; perhaps TRBD1 as D (5 bases). The CDR3 runs to 18 residues. Germline V lookup: CDR1 SGHTA, CDR2 FQGTGA. In DNA form, the CDR3 reads TGTGCCAGCAGCTCGACAATAGTGGGCAGGGCTGGGGCCAACGGCCTGACTTTC. Translating gives CASSSTIVGRAGANGLTF.